This TCR beta chain was captured in a study of tumor-infiltrating lymphocytes in glioblastoma multiforme. TCR beta libraries were built from RNA through three nested multiplex PCR rounds using modified ARM-PCR. TCRB cDNA was made from around 0.47 ug total RNA. TCRdb used MiXCR to reprocess the multiplex PCR reads, holding one entry per CDR3 protein. The sample has roughly 9,100 distinct CDR3 sequences, over 60% seen once. In regard to this clonotype: Its antigen is unknown.

The CDR3 covers 20 residues. V shed 7 bases and J shed 2 bases, with 29 bases lying between them. Germline CDR1 is SGHAT and CDR2 is FQNNGV. Study-level findings and limits: Only one glioblastoma patient had TCR and mutation analysis. RNA-based TCR sequencing may distort clone frequencies, since cells carry unequal TCR transcript numbers.

The sequence came from a male donor with glioblastoma. The sequenced sample consisted of brain tumor tissue. The genes are TRBV11-2 and TRBJ2-2; no firm D call. CDR3 region: CASTPSFGQGPSVNTGELFF. CDR3 nucleotide sequence: TGTGCCAGCACACCCTCATTCGGCCAAGGGCCATCGGTAAACACCGGGGAGCTGTTTTTT.